This TCR beta chain originates from a study of CD8 T cells in ankylosing spondylitis. Each CDR3 protein is one row after TCRdb ran MiXCR on the 5' RACE reads. Altogether 240,000 or so distinct CDR3 sequences are present, roughly 8.6% being singletons, with the ten largest covering about 6.5%. The CDR3 contains 15 residues. Trimming took 1 base from V and 8 from J; bases not matched to a gene: 5. The germline CDR1 and CDR2 sequences are MNHEY and SVGAGI. Ten or more counts support this clonotype. The chain links TRBV6-5 to TRBJ1-6; 7 bases map to TRBD1. This sequence originates from a male donor with ankylosing spondylitis or in good health (not recorded which). The sequencing input was blood, either unsorted or a sorted T cell fraction (not recorded which). CDR3 amino acids: CASSYLTGVDSPLHF. The DNA of the CDR3 is TGTGCCAGCAGTTACTTAACAGGGGTAGATTCACCCCTCCACTTT.